A single T cell receptor beta chain is shown here with its context. In the study's own analysis: Estimated nucleated cell counts came from reference gene primer amplification. TCRdb's copy holds only in-frame clones and misses some; the assay was immunoSEQ multiplex PCR. V, J and clone size reflect that table, while D and trimming were determined from the DNA. The table has some 42,000 clones, about 85% seen once. The sample belongs to a study of blood T cell repertoires in COVID-19. Looking at the study overall: The analysed material was cDNA or gDNA that came from T cells, B-cell-depleted T cells, or PBMCs.

Germline V gene data show CDR1 as MNHEY and CDR2 as SVGEGT. The trim removed 2 bases at V and 1 base at J, leaving 1 base unmatched. The CDR3 consists of 16 residues. This receptor was obtained from a man aged 45-65 years with active COVID-19. V gene TRBV6-2 or TRBV6-3 combines with J gene TRBJ2-6, with 8 bases identical to TRBD1. Sequencing was done on a sample of peripheral blood. This chain's CDR3 is CASSYTGGSGANVLTF. The CDR3 bases are TGTGCCAGCAGTTACACAGGGGGGTCTGGGGCCAACGTCCTGACTTTC.